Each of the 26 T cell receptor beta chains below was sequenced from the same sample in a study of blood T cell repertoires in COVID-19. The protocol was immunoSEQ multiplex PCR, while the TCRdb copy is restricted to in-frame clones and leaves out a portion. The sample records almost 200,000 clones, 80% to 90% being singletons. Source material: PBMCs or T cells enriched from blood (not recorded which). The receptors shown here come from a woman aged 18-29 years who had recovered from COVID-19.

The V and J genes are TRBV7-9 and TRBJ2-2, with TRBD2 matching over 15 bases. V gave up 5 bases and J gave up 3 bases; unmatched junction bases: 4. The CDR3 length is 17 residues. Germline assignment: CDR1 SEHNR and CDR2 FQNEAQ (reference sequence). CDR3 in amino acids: CASSRTSGGAYTGELFF. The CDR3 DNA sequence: TGTGCCAGCAGCCGGACTAGCGGGGGGGCTTACACCGGGGAGCTGTTTTTT.

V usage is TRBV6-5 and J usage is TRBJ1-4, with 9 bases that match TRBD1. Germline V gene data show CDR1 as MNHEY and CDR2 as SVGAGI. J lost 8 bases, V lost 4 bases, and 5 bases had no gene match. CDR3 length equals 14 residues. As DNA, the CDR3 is TGTGCCAGCAGTTCAGGGACAGGGAGCGAAAAACTGTTTTTT. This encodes CASSSGTGSEKLFF.

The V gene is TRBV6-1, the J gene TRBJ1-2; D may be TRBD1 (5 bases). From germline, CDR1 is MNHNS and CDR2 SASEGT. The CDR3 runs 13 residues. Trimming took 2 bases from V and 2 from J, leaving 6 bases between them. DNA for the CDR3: TGTGCCAGCAGTGAACGGGGGAACTATGGCTACACCTTC. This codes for CASSERGNYGYTF.

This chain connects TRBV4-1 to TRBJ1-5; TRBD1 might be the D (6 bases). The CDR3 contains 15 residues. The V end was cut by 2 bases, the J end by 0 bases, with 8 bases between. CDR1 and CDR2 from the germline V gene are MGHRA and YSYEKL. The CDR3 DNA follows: TGCGCCAGCAGCCAACAGGGGCATAGCAATCAGCCCCAGCATTTT. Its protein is CASSQQGHSNQPQHF.

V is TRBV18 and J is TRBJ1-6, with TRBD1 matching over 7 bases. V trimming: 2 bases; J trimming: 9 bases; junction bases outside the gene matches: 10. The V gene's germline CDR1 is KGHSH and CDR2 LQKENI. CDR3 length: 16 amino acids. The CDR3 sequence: CASSPERNRGASPLHF. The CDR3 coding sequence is TGTGCCAGCTCACCAGAAAGGAACAGGGGAGCTTCACCCCTCCACTTT.

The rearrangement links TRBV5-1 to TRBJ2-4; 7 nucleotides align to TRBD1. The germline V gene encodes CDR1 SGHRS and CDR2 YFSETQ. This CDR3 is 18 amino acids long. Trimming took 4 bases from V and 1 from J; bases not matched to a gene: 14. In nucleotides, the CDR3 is TGCGCCAGCAGCCCTACGCAAACAGGGGTAGTGGCCAAAAACATTCAGTACTTC. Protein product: CASSPTQTGVVAKNIQYF. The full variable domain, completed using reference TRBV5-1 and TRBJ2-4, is KAGVTQTPRYLIKTRGQQVTLSCSPISGHRSVSWYQQTPGQGLQFLFEYFSETQRNKGNFPGRFSGRQFSNSRSEMNVSTLELGDSALYLCASSPTQTGVVAKNIQYFGAGTRLSVL.

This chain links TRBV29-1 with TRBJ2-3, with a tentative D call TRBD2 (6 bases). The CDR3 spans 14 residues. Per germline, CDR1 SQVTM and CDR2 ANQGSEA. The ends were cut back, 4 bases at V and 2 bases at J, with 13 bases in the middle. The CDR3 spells CSVVIGLHTDTQYF. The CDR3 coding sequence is TGCAGCGTTGTCATCGGACTACACACAGATACGCAGTATTTT.

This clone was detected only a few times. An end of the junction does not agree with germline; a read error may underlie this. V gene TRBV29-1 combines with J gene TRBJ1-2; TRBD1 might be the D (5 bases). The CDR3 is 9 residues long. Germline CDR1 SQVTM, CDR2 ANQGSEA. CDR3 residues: CSVVAGLVF. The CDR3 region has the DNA TGCAGCGTTGTTGCGGGACTTGTCTTC.

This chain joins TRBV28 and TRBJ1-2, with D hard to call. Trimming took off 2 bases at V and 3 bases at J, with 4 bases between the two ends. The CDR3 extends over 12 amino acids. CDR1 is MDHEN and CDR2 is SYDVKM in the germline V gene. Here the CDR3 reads CASSLPDYGYTF. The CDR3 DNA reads TGTGCCAGCAGTTTACCAGACTATGGCTACACCTTC.

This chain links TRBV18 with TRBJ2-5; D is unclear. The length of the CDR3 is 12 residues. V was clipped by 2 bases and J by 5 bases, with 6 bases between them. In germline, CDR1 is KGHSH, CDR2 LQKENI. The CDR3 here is CASSPVGETQYF. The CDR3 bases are TGTGCCAGCTCACCAGTGGGCGAGACCCAGTACTTC.

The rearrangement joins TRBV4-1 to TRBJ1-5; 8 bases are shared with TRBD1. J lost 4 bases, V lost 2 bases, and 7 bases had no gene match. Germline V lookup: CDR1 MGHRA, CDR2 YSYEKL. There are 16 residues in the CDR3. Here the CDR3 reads CASSQQGQGGNQPQHF. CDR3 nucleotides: TGCGCCAGCAGCCAACAAGGACAGGGTGGGAATCAGCCCCAGCATTTT.

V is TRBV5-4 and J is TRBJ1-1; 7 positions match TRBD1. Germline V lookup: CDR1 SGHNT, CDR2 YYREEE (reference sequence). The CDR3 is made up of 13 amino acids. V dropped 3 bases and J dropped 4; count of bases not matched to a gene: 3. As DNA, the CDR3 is TGTGCCAGCAGCTATAGACAGGGCACTGAAGCTTTCTTT. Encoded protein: CASSYRQGTEAFF.

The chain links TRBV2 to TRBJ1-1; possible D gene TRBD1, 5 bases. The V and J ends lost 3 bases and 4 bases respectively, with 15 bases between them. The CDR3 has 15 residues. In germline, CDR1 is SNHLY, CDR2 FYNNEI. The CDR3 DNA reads TGTGCCAGCAGTGATTGGGGGTCGGGGGGCACTGAAGCTTTCTTT. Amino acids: CASSDWGSGGTEAFF.

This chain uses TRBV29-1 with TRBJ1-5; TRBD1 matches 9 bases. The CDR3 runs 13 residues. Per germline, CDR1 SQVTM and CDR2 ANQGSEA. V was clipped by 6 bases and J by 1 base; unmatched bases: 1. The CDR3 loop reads CSVGQGSNQPQHF. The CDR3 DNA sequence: TGCAGCGTAGGACAGGGGAGCAATCAGCCCCAGCATTTT.

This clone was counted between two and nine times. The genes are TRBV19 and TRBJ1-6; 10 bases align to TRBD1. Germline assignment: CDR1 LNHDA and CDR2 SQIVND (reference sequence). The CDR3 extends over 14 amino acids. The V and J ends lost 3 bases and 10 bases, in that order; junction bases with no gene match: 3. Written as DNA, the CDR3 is TGTGCCAGTAGTATTTGGGACAGGGGATCACCCCTCCACTTT. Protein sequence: CASSIWDRGSPLHF.

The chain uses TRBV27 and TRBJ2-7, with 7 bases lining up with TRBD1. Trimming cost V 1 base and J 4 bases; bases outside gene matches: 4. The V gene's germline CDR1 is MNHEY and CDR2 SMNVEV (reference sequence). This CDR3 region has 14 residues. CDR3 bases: TGTGCCAGCAGTTTATATACAGGGGTTTACGAGCAGTACTTC. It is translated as CASSLYTGVYEQYF.

The CDR3 spells CASSEGTGGFGYTF. CDR3 nucleotide sequence: TGTGCCAGCAGTGAAGGGACAGGGGGTTTTGGCTACACCTTC. This rearrangement joins TRBV6-1 to TRBJ1-2; 10 positions match TRBD1. This CDR3 comprises 14 residues. J lost 7 bases, V lost 1 base, and 3 bases had no gene match. The germline gives CDR1 MNHNS, CDR2 SASEGT.

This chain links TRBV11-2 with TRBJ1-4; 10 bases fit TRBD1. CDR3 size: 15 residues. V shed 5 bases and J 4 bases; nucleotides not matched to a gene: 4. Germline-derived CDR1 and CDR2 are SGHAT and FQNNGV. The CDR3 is CASSRQGADNEKLFF. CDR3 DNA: TGTGCCAGCAGCCGACAGGGGGCGGATAATGAAAAACTGTTTTTT.

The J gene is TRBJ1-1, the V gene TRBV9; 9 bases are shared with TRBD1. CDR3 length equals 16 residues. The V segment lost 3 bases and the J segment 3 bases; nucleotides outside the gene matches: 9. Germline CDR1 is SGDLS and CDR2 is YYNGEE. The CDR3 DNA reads TGTGCCAGCAGCGCTACAGGGGGCGCGGGGGACACTGAAGCTTTCTTT. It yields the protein CASSATGGAGDTEAFF.

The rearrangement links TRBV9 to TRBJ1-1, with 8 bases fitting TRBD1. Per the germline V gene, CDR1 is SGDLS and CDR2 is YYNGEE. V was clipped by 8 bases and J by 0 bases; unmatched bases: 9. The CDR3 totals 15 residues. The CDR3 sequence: CARERTGRMNTEAFF. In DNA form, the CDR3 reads TGTGCCAGGGAAAGGACAGGGCGAATGAACACTGAAGCTTTCTTT.

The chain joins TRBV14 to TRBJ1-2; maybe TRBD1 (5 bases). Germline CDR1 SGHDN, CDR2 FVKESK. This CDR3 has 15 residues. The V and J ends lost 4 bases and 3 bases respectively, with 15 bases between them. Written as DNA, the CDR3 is TGTGCCAGCAGCCTACCAGGGAATTGGGACTATGGCTACACCTTC. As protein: CASSLPGNWDYGYTF.

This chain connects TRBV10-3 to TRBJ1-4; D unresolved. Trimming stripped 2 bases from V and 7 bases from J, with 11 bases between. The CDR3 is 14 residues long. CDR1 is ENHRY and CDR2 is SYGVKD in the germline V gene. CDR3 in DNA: TGTGCCATCAGTGAGAGCGCAGCAGCTGAAAAACTGTTTTTT. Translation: CAISESAAAEKLFF.

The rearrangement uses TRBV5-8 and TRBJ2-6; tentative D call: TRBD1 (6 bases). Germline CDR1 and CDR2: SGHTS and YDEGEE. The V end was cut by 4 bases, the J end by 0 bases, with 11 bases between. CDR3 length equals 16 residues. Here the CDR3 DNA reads TGTGCCAGCAGCCCAACAGGGAACTCTGGGGCCAACGTCCTGACTTTC. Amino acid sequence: CASSPTGNSGANVLTF.

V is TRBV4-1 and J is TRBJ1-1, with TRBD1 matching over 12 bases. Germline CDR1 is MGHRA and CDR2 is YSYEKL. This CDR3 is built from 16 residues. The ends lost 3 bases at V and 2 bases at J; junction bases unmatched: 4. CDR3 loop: CASSHGTGGFNTEAFF. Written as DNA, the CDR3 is TGCGCCAGCAGCCACGGGACAGGGGGCTTCAACACTGAAGCTTTCTTT.

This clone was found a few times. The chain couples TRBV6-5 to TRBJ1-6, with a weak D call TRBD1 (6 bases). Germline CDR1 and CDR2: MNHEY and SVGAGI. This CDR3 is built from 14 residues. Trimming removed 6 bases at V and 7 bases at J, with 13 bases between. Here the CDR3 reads CASRTGQLNSPLHF. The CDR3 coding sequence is TGTGCCAGCAGGACTGGACAGTTGAATTCACCCCTCCACTTT.

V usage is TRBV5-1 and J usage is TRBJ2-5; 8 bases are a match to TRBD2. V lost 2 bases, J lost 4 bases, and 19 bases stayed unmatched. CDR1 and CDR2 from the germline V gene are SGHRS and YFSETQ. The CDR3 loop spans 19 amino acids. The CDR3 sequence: CASSFGMSTRGGMRETQYF. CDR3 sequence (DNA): TGCGCCAGCAGCTTTGGGATGAGTACCCGGGGGGGTATGAGAGAGACCCAGTACTTC.